The table lists the clone carrying this T cell receptor (beta chain) with many counts. No antigen is known for it. With molecular barcodes, quantitative 5'-RACE was used to make the TCR beta libraries. MiXCR was run by TCRdb on the 5' RACE reads, yielding one entry per CDR3 protein. The sample lists about 96,000 distinct CDR3 sequences, 8.5% to 9% occurring once. This sample was included in a study of CD8 T cells in ankylosing spondylitis. Study conclusions and caveats: Researchers reportedly found disease-linked clones significantly enriched in matched ankylosing spondylitis synovial fluid. Seemingly characteristic of ankylosing spondylitis blood was a TCR beta motif consisting of fewer than 10 highly homologous variants. The authors found the disease-linked clones to be CD8+ and relatively rare in peripheral blood.

The CDR3 is 14 residues long. Germline trimming cut 3 bases from V and 5 bases from J; bases unmatched to any gene: 10. From germline, CDR1 is SQVTM and CDR2 ANQGSEA. V is TRBV29-1 and J is TRBJ2-7; 7 bases are shared with TRBD1. Source material: blood, either unsorted or a sorted T cell fraction (not recorded which). The sequence came from a male donor with ankylosing spondylitis or in good health (not recorded which). The CDR3 bases are TGCAGCGTTGAGGTAAACGACAGGGTACACGAGCAGTACTTC. Its protein is CSVEVNDRVHEQYF.